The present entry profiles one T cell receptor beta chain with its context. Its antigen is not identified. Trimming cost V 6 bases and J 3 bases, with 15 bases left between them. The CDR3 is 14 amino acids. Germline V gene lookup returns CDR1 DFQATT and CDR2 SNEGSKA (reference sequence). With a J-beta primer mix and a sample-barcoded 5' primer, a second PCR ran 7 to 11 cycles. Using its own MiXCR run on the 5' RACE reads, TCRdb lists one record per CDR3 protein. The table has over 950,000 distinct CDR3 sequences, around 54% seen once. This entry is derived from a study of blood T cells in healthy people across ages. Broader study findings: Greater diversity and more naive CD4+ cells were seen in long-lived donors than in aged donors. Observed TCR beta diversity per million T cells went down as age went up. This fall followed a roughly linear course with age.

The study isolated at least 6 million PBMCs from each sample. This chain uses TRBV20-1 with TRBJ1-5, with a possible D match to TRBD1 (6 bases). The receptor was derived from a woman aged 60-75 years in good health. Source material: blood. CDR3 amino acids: CSAIRDTNNQPQHF. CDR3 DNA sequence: TGCAGTGCCATCCGGGACACAAACAATCAGCCCCAGCATTTT.